The text below deals with one T cell receptor (beta chain). Produced via immunoSEQ multiplex PCR; TCRdb's table is partial and in-frame only. Found here are roughly 68,000 clones, approximately 86% of them singletons; the top ten hold approximately 14%. The CDR3 has 13 residues. V lost 6 bases and J 7 bases, leaving 15 bases between the germline ends. The data stem from a study of control samples from healthy donors and cancer patients. Input material: blood. This clonotype was sampled from a man in his 60s in good health. The chain is built from TRBV12-3 or TRBV12-4 and TRBJ1-2; D uncertain. In nucleotides, the CDR3 is TGTGCCAGCAGCATAACACTGGGATCTGGCTACACCTTC. Its translation: CASSITLGSGYTF.